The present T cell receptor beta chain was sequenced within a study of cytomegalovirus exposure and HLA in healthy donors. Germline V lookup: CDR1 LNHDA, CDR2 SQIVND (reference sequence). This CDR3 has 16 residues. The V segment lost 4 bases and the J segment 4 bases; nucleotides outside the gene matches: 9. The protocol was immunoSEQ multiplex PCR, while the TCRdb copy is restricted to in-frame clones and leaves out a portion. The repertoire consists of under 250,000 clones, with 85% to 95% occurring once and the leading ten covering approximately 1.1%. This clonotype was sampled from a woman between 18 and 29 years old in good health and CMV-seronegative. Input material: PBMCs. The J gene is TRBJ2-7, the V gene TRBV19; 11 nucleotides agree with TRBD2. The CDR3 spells CASSTTSGTGWYEQYF. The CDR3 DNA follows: TGTGCCAGTAGTACGACTAGCGGGACGGGCTGGTACGAGCAGTACTTC.